This is a list of T cell receptor beta chains from one sample in a study of spatial heterogeneity in lung cancer. TCRdb ran MiXCR on the 5' RACE reads and lists one entry per CDR3 protein. This table holds 7,000 to 8,500 distinct CDR3 sequences, roughly a tenth found once. This sample comprised normal lung tissue next to the tumor, obtained at surgery. These TCRs come from a male donor with early-stage non-small cell lung cancer. Both conserved end residues are part of each CDR3. A D gene is named only where the DNA matches it firmly. Size values are once, few and many counts, or a class for expanded clones, and some rows have none.

TGTGCCAGCAGTTGGGCAGGGAGTAACACCGGGGAGCTGTTTTTT,CASSWAGSNTGELFF,many,TRBJ2-2,-,TRBV12-3/TRBV12-4
TGTGCCAGCACCCCCCGGGAGCGGTCTGGCTACACCTTC,CASTPRERSGYTF,many,TRBJ1-2,-,TRBV12-3/TRBV12-4
TGCAGCGTCTCCCCGACTAGCGGGAGGGCCAGCCGGATGAATGAGCAGTTCTTC,CSVSPTSGRASRMNEQFF,many,TRBJ2-1,TRBD2,TRBV29-1
TGTGCCAGTAGTAAACGGACAGCGTATAGCAATCAGCCCCAGCATTTT,CASSKRTAYSNQPQHF,many,TRBJ1-5,-,TRBV19
TGTGCCAGCACCCCACGTCGGCGGCTGGCAGGGGCCAACAATGAGCAGTTCTTC,CASTPRRRLAGANNEQFF,many,TRBJ2-1,-,TRBV6-2/TRBV6-3
TGTGCCAGCAGTTACGATACTAGCGGGAGGCCCCTGCAGTTCTTC,CASSYDTSGRPLQFF,many,TRBJ2-1,TRBD2,TRBV6-2/TRBV6-3
TGTGCCAGCAGCTTCGTCAGATACAATGAGCAGTTCTTC,CASSFVRYNEQFF,many,TRBJ2-1,-,TRBV5-5
TGTGCCAGCAGTTACCGGCCCAACACTGAAGCTTTCTTT,CASSYRPNTEAFF,many,TRBJ1-1,-,TRBV6-6
TGTGCCAGCAGAGTAGAGGGGACCCAGTACTTC,CASRVEGTQYF,large,TRBJ2-5,-,TRBV7-2
TGCAGTGCTGCGGGACAGGGGAGCTACAATGAGCAGTTCTTC,CSAAGQGSYNEQFF,large,TRBJ2-1,TRBD1,TRBV20-1
TGTGCCAGCAGCCCAGACAGGCGAGGAGATAGGGGCTATGGCTACACCTTC,CASSPDRRGDRGYGYTF,many,TRBJ1-2,-,TRBV6-5
TGCAGTGCTAGAGATTTGACGACAGGAATGAACACTGAAGCTTTCTTT,CSARDLTTGMNTEAFF,-,TRBJ1-1,-,TRBV20-1
TGTGCCAGCAGTTTTCAGGGGGCGCAACTCGGCGAGCAGTACTTC,CASSFQGAQLGEQYF,medium-sized,TRBJ2-7,TRBD1,TRBV12-3/TRBV12-4
TGCTCAGGACAGGGGGCGCACAATGAGCAGTTCTTC,CSGQGAHNEQFF,many,TRBJ2-1,TRBD1,TRBV29-1
TGTGCCAGCAGCGCGGACCCGGACAGCACGAACACCATATATTTT,CASSADPDSTNTIYF,-,TRBJ1-3,-,TRBV13
TGTGCCAGCAGCTTCGACGATCGGGAGCAGTACTTC,CASSFDDREQYF,many,TRBJ2-7,-,TRBV5-6
TGCGCCAGCATTCGAGGGCAGCCCCAGCATTTT,CASIRGQPQHF,medium-sized,TRBJ1-5,-,TRBV5-1
TGTGCCAGCAGCTTGGGCCCTGGAGTTAACACTGAAGCTTTCTTT,CASSLGPGVNTEAFF,many,TRBJ1-1,-,TRBV5-5
TGCAGCGTTGAAGGGGGGACAGGAGGCACAGATACGCAGTATTTT,CSVEGGTGGTDTQYF,many,TRBJ2-3,TRBD1,TRBV29-1
TGTGCCAGCAGCTCCAAGGACAGCTATAGCAATCAGCCCCAGCATTTT,CASSSKDSYSNQPQHF,many,TRBJ1-5,-,TRBV7-2
TGTGCCAGCAGCGTAGGTGGGGGACAAGAGACCCAGTACTTC,CASSVGGGQETQYF,medium-sized,TRBJ2-5,-,TRBV9
TGTGCCAGCAGCCATCAAGGTAATGGCGGTGGACAAAAACTGTTTTTT,CASSHQGNGGGQKLFF,many,TRBJ1-4,-,TRBV3-1